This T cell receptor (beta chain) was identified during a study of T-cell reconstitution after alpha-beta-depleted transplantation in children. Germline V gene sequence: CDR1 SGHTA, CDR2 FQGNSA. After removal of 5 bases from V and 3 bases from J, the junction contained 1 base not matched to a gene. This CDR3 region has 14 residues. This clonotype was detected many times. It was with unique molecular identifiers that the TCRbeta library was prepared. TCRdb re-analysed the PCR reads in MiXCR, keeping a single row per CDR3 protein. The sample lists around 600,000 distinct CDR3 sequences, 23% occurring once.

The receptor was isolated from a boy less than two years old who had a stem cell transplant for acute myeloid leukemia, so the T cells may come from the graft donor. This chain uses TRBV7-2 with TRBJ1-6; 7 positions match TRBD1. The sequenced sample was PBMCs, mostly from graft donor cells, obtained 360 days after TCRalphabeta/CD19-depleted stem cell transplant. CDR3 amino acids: CASSRQGYNSPLHF. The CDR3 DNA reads TGTGCCAGCAGCCGACAGGGCTATAATTCACCCCTCCACTTT.